Reported below is one T cell receptor (beta chain). The antigen is unknown. The source of the sample is a study of cytomegalovirus exposure and HLA in healthy donors. Amplification used 60 Vbeta primers and 13 Jbeta primers. Clones were sequenced by immunoSEQ multiplex PCR, and TCRdb holds only the in-frame ones, with some missing. The data contain around 85,000 clones, about 82% of them seen just once; the ten biggest clones take up about 7.9%. From germline, CDR1 is MNHEY and CDR2 SVGAGI. The V gene lost 0 bases and the J gene lost 1 base, with 10 bases spanning the gap. There are 16 residues in the CDR3. Notes on the study in general: High sensitivity and specificity were reportedly achieved when the classifier diagnosed cytomegalovirus status. V- and J-gene trimming of TCR beta was linked (in a later analysis) to a missense DCLRE1C variant. The majority of CMV-associated TCR beta chains were reported as apparently HLA-restricted in a later analysis.

This chain uses TRBV6-5 with TRBJ2-1; weak D call: TRBD2 (6 bases). This receptor was obtained from a man aged 25-45 years in good health and CMV-seronegative. Material: PBMCs. The CDR3 loop is CASSYSAAGSYNEQFF. CDR3 coding DNA: TGTGCCAGCAGTTACTCCGCCGCGGGGTCCTACAATGAGCAGTTCTTC.